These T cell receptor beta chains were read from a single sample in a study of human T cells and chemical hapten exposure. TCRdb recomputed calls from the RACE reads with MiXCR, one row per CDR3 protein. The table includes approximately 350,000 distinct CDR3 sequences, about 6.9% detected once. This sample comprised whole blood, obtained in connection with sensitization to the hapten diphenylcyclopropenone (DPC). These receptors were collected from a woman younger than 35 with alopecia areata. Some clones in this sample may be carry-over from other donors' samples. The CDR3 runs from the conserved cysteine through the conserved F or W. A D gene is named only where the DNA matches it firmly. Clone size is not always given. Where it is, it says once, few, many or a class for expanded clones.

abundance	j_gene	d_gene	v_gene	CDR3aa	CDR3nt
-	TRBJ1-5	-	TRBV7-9	CASSRGDQPQHF	TGTGCCAGCAGCAGAGGGGATCAGCCCCAGCATTTT
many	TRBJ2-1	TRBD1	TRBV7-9	CASSSVTGTGENEQFF	TGTGCCAGCAGCTCCGTAACCGGGACAGGGGAAAATGAGCAGTTCTTC
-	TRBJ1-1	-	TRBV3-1	CASSQAFAGASGAFF	TGTGCCAGCAGCCAAGCGTTCGCAGGGGCCAGTGGAGCTTTCTTT
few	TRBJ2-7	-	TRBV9	CASSVGGTTPYEQYF	TGTGCCAGCAGCGTAGGAGGGACGACCCCCTACGAGCAGTACTTC
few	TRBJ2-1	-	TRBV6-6	CASSYSAPASHQYNEQFF	TGTGCCAGCAGTTACTCGGCCCCCGCTAGCCACCAATACAATGAGCAGTTCTTC
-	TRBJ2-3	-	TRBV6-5	CASSYELAGTDTQYF	TGTGCCAGCAGTTACGAACTAGCTGGCACAGATACGCAGTATTTT
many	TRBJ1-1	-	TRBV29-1	CSVSTALNTEAFF	TGCAGCGTTTCGACAGCTTTGAACACTGAAGCTTTCTTT
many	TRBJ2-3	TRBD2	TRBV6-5	CASSPMLAGGGDTQYF	TGTGCCAGCAGTCCAATGCTTGCGGGGGGCGGAGATACGCAGTATTTT
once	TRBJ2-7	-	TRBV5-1	CASSSGQYF	TGCGCCAGCAGCTCCGGGCAGTACTTC
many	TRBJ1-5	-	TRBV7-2	CASRPEGGLGPQHF	TGTGCCAGCAGGCCCGAGGGGGGCTTAGGGCCCCAGCATTTT
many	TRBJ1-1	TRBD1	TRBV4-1	CASSRGTGLSYTEAFF	TGCGCCAGCAGCCGGGGGACAGGGCTCTCTTACACTGAAGCTTTCTTT
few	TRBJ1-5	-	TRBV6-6	CASSGDGYSNQPQHF	TGTGCCAGCTCGGGGGACGGGTATAGCAATCAGCCCCAGCATTTT
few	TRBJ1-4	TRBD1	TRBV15	CATSRVRGRGNEKLFF	TGTGCCACCAGCAGAGTCAGGGGGCGCGGTAATGAAAAACTGTTTTTT
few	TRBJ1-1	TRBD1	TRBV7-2	CASSFGIPGQGMNTEAFF	TGTGCCAGCAGCTTCGGAATACCCGGACAGGGCATGAACACTGAAGCTTTCTTT
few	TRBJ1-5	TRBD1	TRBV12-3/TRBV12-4	CASSSTGGAGIGQPQHF	TGTGCCAGCAGTTCGACAGGGGGCGCGGGAATAGGTCAGCCCCAGCATTTT
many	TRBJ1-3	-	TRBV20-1	CSASVPRTPGNTIYF	TGCAGTGCTAGCGTCCCCAGGACACCTGGAAACACCATATATTTT
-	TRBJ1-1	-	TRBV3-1	CASSQAAGLNTEAFF	TGTGCCAGCAGCCAGGCCGCAGGCCTTAACACTGAAGCTTTCTTT